One and the same sample provided the 15 T cell receptor beta chains below, sequenced in a study of CD8 T cells in ankylosing spondylitis. TCRdb reprocessed the 5' RACE reads with MiXCR, giving one entry per CDR3 protein. The sample lists about 750,000 distinct CDR3 sequences, roughly 19% occurring once. Findings and limits, study-wide: A TCR beta motif made of about 8 highly homologous variants seemed typical of ankylosing spondylitis blood.

Their antigen targets remain unknown. Sequencing was done on a sample of blood, either unsorted or a sorted T cell fraction (not recorded which). The receptor source for this set is a male donor with ankylosing spondylitis.

This clonotype was seen only a few times. The chain combines TRBV12-3 or TRBV12-4 with TRBJ1-5; 7 bases map to TRBD1. The V segment lost 5 bases and the J segment 4 bases; nucleotides outside the gene matches: 14. This CDR3 has 17 residues. Here the CDR3 reads CASSPRDSLVRNQPQHF. CDR3 DNA sequence: TGTGCCAGCAGTCCTCGGGACAGTCTAGTTAGAAATCAGCCCCAGCATTTT.

The chain recombines TRBV12-3 or TRBV12-4 with TRBJ1-1, with a possible D match to TRBD1 (5 bases). V lost 5 bases, J lost 4 bases, and 17 bases lay in between. The CDR3 is 15 residues long. CDR3 residues: CASSVGEGRRTEAFF. CDR3 DNA: TGTGCCAGCAGTGTCGGGGAGGGGCGACGCACTGAAGCTTTCTTT.

The chain joins TRBV5-1 to TRBJ2-7; D may be TRBD1 (6 bases). V shed 3 bases and J shed 0 bases, with 16 bases lying between them. CDR1 and CDR2 from the germline V gene are SGHRS and YFSETQ. The CDR3 length is 16 residues. Written as DNA, the CDR3 is TGCGCCAGCAGCTCTTCGAAGACAGGTACCTCCTACGAGCAGTACTTC. Protein product: CASSSSKTGTSYEQYF.

The CDR3 DNA follows: TGCGCCAGCAGCTTGGACACAGGGGTCTACAATGAGCAGTTCTTC. Translation gives CASSLDTGVYNEQFF. The gene calls are TRBV5-1 and TRBJ2-1; 7 nucleotides line up with TRBD1. V was pared by 0 bases and J by 3 bases, with 3 bases of the junction left unmatched. The CDR3 is 15 residues long. Germline CDR1 and CDR2: SGHRS and YFSETQ.

The J gene is TRBJ2-7, the V gene TRBV5-1; 9 nucleotides agree with TRBD1. The CDR3 spans 16 residues. The V segment lost 4 bases and the J segment 5 bases; nucleotides outside the gene matches: 13. Germline CDR1 and CDR2: SGHRS and YFSETQ. The CDR3 DNA follows: TGCGCCAGCAGCCCACGTCCGGGACAGGGTAGCGACGAGCAGTACTTC. The encoded protein is CASSPRPGQGSDEQYF.

This clonotype was detected only a few times. The chain uses TRBV11-2 and TRBJ2-7; D might be TRBD1 or TRBD2, each matching 5 bases. This CDR3 is 13 amino acids long. The V gene lost 6 bases and the J gene lost 4 bases, with 13 bases spanning the gap. Germline lookup yields CDR1 SGHAT and CDR2 FQNNGV. The CDR3 spells CASRRDLPYEQYF. The CDR3 coding sequence is TGTGCCAGCAGAAGGGACCTCCCATACGAGCAGTACTTC.

The sample holds a few counts of this clonotype. The rearrangement links TRBV4-2 to TRBJ2-7, with D perhaps TRBD2 (7 bases). Trimming cost V 3 bases and J 2 bases, with 20 bases left between them. Germline V gene sequence: CDR1 LGHNA, CDR2 YNFKEQ. The CDR3 has 17 amino acids. In nucleotides, the CDR3 is TGTGCCAGCAGCCAGGCTGGGGGGGGCGGAGATACCTACGAGCAGTACTTC. Its protein product is CASSQAGGGGDTYEQYF.

This chain connects TRBV5-1 to TRBJ1-1; tentative D call: TRBD1 (5 bases). V was clipped by 5 bases and J by 7 bases, with 18 bases between them. This CDR3 spans 14 amino acids. Looked up from germline, CDR1 is SGHRS and CDR2 is YFSETQ. CDR3 sequence reads: CASSRSGALVEAFF. The CDR3, as DNA: TGCGCCAGCAGTAGGTCTGGGGCGCTCGTTGAAGCTTTCTTT. The whole variable domain, remainder taken from reference TRBV5-1 and TRBJ1-1, is KAGVTQTPRYLIKTRGQQVTLSCSPISGHRSVSWYQQTPGQGLQFLFEYFSETQRNKGNFPGRFSGRQFSNSRSEMNVSTLELGDSALYLCASSRSGALVEAFFGQGTRLTVV.

This clonotype appeared many times. The rearrangement joins TRBV4-1 to TRBJ2-1; 8 bases match TRBD2. The CDR3 is 18 amino acids. Germline V lookup: CDR1 MGHRA, CDR2 YSYEKL. With 1 base clipped from V and 9 bases from J, the junction kept 17 bases outside the gene matches. This CDR3 reads CASSQVESGSGIFGEQFF. The CDR3 DNA reads as TGCGCCAGCAGCCAAGTTGAGTCTGGTAGCGGGATATTTGGTGAGCAGTTCTTC.

In this sample, this clonotype turned up a few times. The chain is built from TRBV4-1 and TRBJ1-1, with D perhaps TRBD1 (5 bases). The germline V gene encodes CDR1 MGHRA and CDR2 YSYEKL. V lost 3 bases and J 1 base, leaving 12 bases between the germline ends. This CDR3 spans 15 amino acids. The DNA of the CDR3 is TGCGCCAGCAGCCAGGCAGGGTCTACGAACACTGAAGCTTTCTTT. Protein: CASSQAGSTNTEAFF.

The chain couples TRBV27 to TRBJ2-1; no clear D. Germline V lookup: CDR1 MNHEY, CDR2 SMNVEV (reference sequence). Trimming took off 3 bases at V and 6 bases at J, with 9 bases between the two ends. The CDR3 extends over 13 amino acids. CDR3 amino acids: CASSFSRLNEQFF. The CDR3 nucleotides read TGTGCCAGCAGTTTCTCCCGACTCAATGAGCAGTTCTTC.

The rearrangement links TRBV5-5 to TRBJ2-5; maybe TRBD2 (5 bases). From germline, CDR1 is SGHKS and CDR2 YYEKEE (reference sequence). The CDR3 contains 13 residues. V gave up 7 bases and J gave up 4 bases, with 14 bases separating them. The CDR3 DNA reads as TGTGCCAGCGGTGTTCTAGCCGGAGAGACCCAGTACTTC. Residues: CASGVLAGETQYF.

This clonotype was seen only a few times. The J gene is TRBJ2-1, the V gene TRBV7-9; 8 nucleotides line up with TRBD2. Trimming at V came to 2 bases and at J to 5 bases, leaving 8 bases not matched to a gene. CDR1 and CDR2 from the germline V gene are SEHNR and FQNEAQ (reference sequence). The CDR3 extends over 16 amino acids. CDR3 bases: TGTGCCAGCAGCTTACGAGGGCGGGAGGCCCACAATGAGCAGTTCTTC. Its translation: CASSLRGREAHNEQFF.

The chain has TRBV4-3 and TRBJ2-3; the D is unclear. The V end lost 2 bases, the J end lost 4 bases, and 25 bases lay between the germline ends. The CDR3 covers 19 residues. The germline gives CDR1 LGHNA, CDR2 YSLEER. As DNA, the CDR3 is TGCGCCAGCAGCCAACCCCCTCTTGGCCCGGAAATACCCCCAGATACGCAGTATTTT. Translation gives CASSQPPLGPEIPPDTQYF.

The table lists this clonotype with many counts. The chain recombines TRBV20-1 with TRBJ1-5; a possible D gene is TRBD1 (5 bases). This CDR3 region has 14 residues. V lost 1 base, J lost 3 bases, and 10 bases lay in between. The germline V gene encodes CDR1 DFQATT and CDR2 SNEGSKA (reference sequence). CDR3 sequence: CSARVGPINQPQHF. As DNA, the CDR3 is TGCAGTGCTAGAGTGGGACCCATCAATCAGCCCCAGCATTTT.